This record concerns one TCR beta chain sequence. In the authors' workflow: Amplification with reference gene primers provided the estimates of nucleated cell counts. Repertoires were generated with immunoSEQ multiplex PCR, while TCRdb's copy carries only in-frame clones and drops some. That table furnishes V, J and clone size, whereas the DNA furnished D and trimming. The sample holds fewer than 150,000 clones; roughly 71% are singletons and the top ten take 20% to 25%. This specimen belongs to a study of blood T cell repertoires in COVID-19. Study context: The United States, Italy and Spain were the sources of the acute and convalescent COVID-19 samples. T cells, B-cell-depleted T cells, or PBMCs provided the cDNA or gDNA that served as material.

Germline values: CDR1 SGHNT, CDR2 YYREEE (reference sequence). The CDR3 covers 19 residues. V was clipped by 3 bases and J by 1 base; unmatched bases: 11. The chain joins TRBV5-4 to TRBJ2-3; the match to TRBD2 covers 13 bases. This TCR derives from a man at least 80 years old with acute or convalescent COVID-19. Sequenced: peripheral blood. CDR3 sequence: CASSSPKGLAGVGTDTQYF. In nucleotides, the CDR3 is TGTGCCAGCAGCTCGCCAAAAGGACTAGCGGGGGTAGGCACAGATACGCAGTATTTT.